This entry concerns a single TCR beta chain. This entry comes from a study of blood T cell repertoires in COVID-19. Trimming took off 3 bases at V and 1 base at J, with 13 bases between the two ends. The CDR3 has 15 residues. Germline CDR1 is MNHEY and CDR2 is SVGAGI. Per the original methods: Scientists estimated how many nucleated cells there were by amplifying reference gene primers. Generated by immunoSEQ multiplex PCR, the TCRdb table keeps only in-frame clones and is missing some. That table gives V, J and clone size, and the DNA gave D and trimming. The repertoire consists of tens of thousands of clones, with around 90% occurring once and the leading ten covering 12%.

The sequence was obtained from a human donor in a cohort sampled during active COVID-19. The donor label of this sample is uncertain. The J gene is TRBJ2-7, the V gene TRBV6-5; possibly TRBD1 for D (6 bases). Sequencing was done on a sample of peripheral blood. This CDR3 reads CASSYRNRASYEQYF. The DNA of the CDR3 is TGTGCCAGCAGTTATCGTAACAGGGCGTCCTACGAGCAGTACTTC.